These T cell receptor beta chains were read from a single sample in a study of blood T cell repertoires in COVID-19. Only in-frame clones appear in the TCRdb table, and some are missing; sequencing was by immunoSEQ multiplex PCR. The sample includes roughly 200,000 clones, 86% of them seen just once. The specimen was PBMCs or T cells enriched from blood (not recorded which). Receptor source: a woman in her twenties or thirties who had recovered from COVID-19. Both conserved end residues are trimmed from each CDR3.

ASSKLTGGGNQPQH	TRBV21-1	TRBJ1-5
ASSLEGKGHQPQH	TRBV7-9	TRBJ1-5
AISGVLRGIDGYT	TRBV10-3	TRBJ1-2
ASSQGLTRARFSGNTIY	TRBV3-1/TRBV3-2	TRBJ1-3
ASSGRTGVVGSLEY	TRBV3-1/TRBV3-2	TRBJ2-7
ACGRGVGQPQH	TRBV4-1	TRBJ1-5
ASSQDLPGYEQY	TRBV4-1	TRBJ2-7
ASSQGGGQPQH	TRBV6-5	TRBJ1-5
AWSLGSSGRGDEQF	TRBV30	TRBJ2-1
ASREGQPQH	TRBV2	TRBJ1-5
ASSSLPHGEQY	TRBV28	TRBJ2-7
ASSPVGGYEQY	TRBV4-1	TRBJ2-7
ASSSGGPYNEQF	TRBV28	TRBJ2-1
ASSLSSGRNEQY	TRBV11-2	TRBJ2-7
ASILRQGPTYEQY	TRBV11-2	TRBJ2-7
ASSYAGTSGGETQY	TRBV6-5	TRBJ2-5
ASSLDNSGLGYNEQF	TRBV11-2	TRBJ2-1
ASSLEWGGSYNEQF	TRBV11-3	TRBJ2-1
ASRTGGAMGTQY	TRBV6-5	TRBJ2-3
ASSFSGNSYEQY	TRBV2	TRBJ2-7
ASSPVKYRGGYEQY	TRBV23-1	TRBJ2-7
ASSLGSRKQGLGYNSPLH	TRBV28	TRBJ1-6
ASRLAVAYEQY	TRBV27	TRBJ2-7
ASSPTGNNQPQH	TRBV9	TRBJ1-5
ASSRQGLESSEQY	TRBV9	TRBJ2-7
ASSLSDRSLYEQY	TRBV28	TRBJ2-7
ASSQDRGSYNEQF	TRBV4-1	TRBJ2-1
ASTNGQGRNIQY	TRBV19	TRBJ2-4
ASSLGTIYEQY	TRBV5-1	TRBJ2-7
ASSGTGGSFSSNQPQH	TRBV7-2	TRBJ1-5
ASSQGPGTENSPLH	TRBV3-1/TRBV3-2	TRBJ1-6
ASASVGLVVYEQY	TRBV27	TRBJ2-7
ASSARDRGIEQY	TRBV10-1	TRBJ2-7
ASSLGGGRDTDTQY	TRBV5-8	TRBJ2-3
ASSYTGINSPLH	TRBV2	TRBJ1-6
ASSGGTAYEQY	TRBV5-1	TRBJ2-7
ASSPLAGVNTEAF	TRBV9	TRBJ1-1
ATSGPGSGRTSEQY	TRBV24-1	TRBJ2-7
ASSMPGGVNYGYT	TRBV19	TRBJ1-2
ASSLAGLFKSGGELF	TRBV5-4	TRBJ2-2
ASSEFGSAGTDTQY	TRBV6-1	TRBJ2-3
ASSATAGTGRNEQF	TRBV6-2/TRBV6-3	TRBJ2-1
ASSLYRGANTEAF	TRBV7-9	TRBJ1-1
ASSLGQGVTEAF	TRBV7-9	TRBJ1-1
ASSLRGPPYEQY	TRBV25-1	TRBJ2-7
ASSPQTGTGGFHEQY	TRBV4-1	TRBJ2-7
ASSEAAAF	TRBV6-1	TRBJ1-1
AISVLASSSYEQY	TRBV10-3	TRBJ2-7
ASSDGPSNQPQH	TRBV6-4	TRBJ1-5